The present entry profiles one TCR beta chain with its context. The data were obtained in a study of T cells in Graves' hyperthyroidism and ophthalmopathy. The CDR3 has 14 residues. V shed 5 bases and J shed 5 bases, with 15 bases lying between them. RNA transcripts provided the source from which TCR beta CDR3 regions were amplified. Researchers ran a first-round RT-PCR on the TCR CDR3 using the HTBI primer set. TCRdb re-derived calls from the multiplex PCR reads in MiXCR, one entry per CDR3 protein. The sample holds a few hundred thousand distinct CDR3 sequences, 18% seen once. The specimen sequenced was blood. The rearrangement uses TRBV12-3 or TRBV12-4 and TRBJ2-5, with D possibly matching TRBD1 (5 bases). The sequence was obtained from a man aged 35 to 55 with Graves' hyperthyroidism. CDR3 residues: CASSPGGAVETQYF. CDR3 bases: TGTGCCAGCAGTCCGGGTGGGGCGGTGGAGACCCAGTACTTC.